This TCR beta chain was retrieved from a study of blood T cell repertoires in COVID-19. Study at large: There were acute and convalescent COVID-19 samples, and they came from the United States, Italy and Spain. Nucleic acid was either cDNA or gDNA, and it came from T cells, B-cell-depleted T cells, or PBMCs.

Methods used by the authors: Amplification of reference gene primers was used by the study to estimate nucleated cell counts. Only in-frame clones appear in the TCRdb table, and some are missing; sequencing was by immunoSEQ multiplex PCR. The DNA gave D and trimming, while V, J and clone size come from that table. Among 100,000 to 150,000 clones listed, approximately 81% were seen once. The CDR3 contains 15 residues. Germline CDR1 reads SGDLS; CDR2 reads YYNGEE. V gave up 4 bases and J gave up 4 bases; unmatched junction bases: 8. Sequencing input: peripheral blood. The V gene is TRBV9, the J gene TRBJ2-3; TRBD2 matches at 8 bases. The source is a woman in her 50s with acute or convalescent COVID-19. CDR3 nucleotides: TGTGCCAGCAGCCCCCTGGCGGGGGGATCAGATACGCAGTATTTT. Translating it yields CASSPLAGGSDTQYF.